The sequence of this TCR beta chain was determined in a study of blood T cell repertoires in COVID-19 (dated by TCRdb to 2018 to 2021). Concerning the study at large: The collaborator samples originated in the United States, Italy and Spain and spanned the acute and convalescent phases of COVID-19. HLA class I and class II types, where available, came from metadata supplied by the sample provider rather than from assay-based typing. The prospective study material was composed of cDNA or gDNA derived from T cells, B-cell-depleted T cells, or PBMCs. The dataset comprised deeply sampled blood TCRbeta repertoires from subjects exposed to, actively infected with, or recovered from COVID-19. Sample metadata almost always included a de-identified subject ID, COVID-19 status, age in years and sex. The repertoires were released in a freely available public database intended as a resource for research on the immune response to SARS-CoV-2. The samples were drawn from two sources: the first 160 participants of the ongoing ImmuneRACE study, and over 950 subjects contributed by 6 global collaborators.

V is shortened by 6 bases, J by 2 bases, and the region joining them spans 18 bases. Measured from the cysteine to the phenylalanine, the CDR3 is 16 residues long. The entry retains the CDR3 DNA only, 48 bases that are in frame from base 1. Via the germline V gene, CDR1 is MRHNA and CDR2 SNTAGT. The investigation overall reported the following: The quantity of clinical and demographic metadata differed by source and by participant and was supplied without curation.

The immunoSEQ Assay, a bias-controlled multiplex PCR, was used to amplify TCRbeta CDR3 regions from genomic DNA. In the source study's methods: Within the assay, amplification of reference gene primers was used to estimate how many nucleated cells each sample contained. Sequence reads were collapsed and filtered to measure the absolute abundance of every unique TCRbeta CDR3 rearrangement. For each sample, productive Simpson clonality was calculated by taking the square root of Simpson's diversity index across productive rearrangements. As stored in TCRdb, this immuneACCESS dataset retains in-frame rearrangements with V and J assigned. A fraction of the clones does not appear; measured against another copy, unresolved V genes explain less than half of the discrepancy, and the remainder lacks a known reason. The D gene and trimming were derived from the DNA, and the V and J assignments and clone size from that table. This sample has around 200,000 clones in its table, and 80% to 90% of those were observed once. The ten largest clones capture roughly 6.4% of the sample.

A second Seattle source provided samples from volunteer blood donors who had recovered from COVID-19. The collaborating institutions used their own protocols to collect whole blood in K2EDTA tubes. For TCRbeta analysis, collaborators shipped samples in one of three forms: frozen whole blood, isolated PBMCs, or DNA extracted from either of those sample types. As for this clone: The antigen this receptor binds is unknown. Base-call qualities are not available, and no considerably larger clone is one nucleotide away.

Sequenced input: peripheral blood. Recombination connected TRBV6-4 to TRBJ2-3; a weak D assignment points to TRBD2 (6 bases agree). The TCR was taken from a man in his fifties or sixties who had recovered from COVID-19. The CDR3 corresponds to CASSPGGSEDTDTQYF. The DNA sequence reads TGTGCCAGCAGCCCCGGGGGTAGCGAAGACACAGATACGCAGTATTTT.